The entry below gives a single TCR beta chain sequence along with its context. This record belongs to a study of T cell changes during pregnancy in multiple sclerosis. Assay: immunoSEQ multiplex PCR; the TCRdb copy retains only in-frame clones and omits some. Found here are 57,000 or so clones, about 92% of them singletons; the top ten hold approximately 6.1%. Losses at the gene ends were 8 bases for V and 0 bases for J; bases not matched to a gene: 6. The germline gives CDR1 MNHEY, CDR2 SMNVEV (reference sequence). CDR3 length equals 16 residues. The source was peripheral blood, collected in the third trimester of pregnancy. The rearrangement joins TRBV27 to TRBJ2-7, with TRBD2 matching 14 bases. This TCR derives from a female donor in good health, enrolled as a control in a pregnancy study. In DNA form, the CDR3 reads TGTGCCAGCGGGACTAGCGGGAGCCGCAGCTCCTACGAGCAGTACTTC. Amino acid sequence: CASGTSGSRSSYEQYF.